This T cell receptor beta chain originates from a study of PD-1 blockade in classical Hodgkin lymphoma (dated by TCRdb to about 2020). For the study in its entirety: Nivolumab dosing was 3 mg/kg intravenously every 2 weeks, continuing until either disease progression or unacceptable toxicity. The study used TCR beta sequencing and CyTOF to define a peripheral blood immune signature of response to PD-1 blockade in classical Hodgkin lymphoma.

Genomic DNA was extracted with the Qiagen DNeasy kit from unsorted PBMCs and from negatively selected CD4+ and CD8+ fractions. Using primers that anneal to V and J segments, immunoSEQ multiplex PCR amplified the TCR beta CDR3 regions. Amplification bias was minimized using a synthetic immune receptor repertoire, and residual bias was removed computationally after sequencing. Per the source publication's procedure: Custom Python scripts were used to quantify repertoire diversity as the Shannon entropy index. The unsorted, CD4+ and CD8+ repertoires were each analyzed separately, with the exception of combined analyses, where CD4+ and CD8+ sequences were merged in silico. A clone was considered expanded if an increase in frequency of at least 2-fold after treatment relative to C1D1 was found, and a pseudocount of 0.5 was applied to clones undetected at baseline. Clones with 0 or 1 copy at C1D1 were defined as singleton clones, while clones with 2 or more copies were defined as non-singleton clones. Clones expanded in unsorted samples were annotated as CD4+, CD8+ or unknown by matching protein sequences in sorted samples from the same patient. Diversity changes from C1D1 to C4D1 were tested in paired samples using Wilcoxon tests. TCRdb holds this immuneACCESS table with in-frame rearrangements only. Some clones are missing; in checked studies, unresolved V genes explain under half, and the rest has no known cause. Clone size and the V and J calls come from that table; the DNA yielded D and trimming. The table for this sample lists 20,000 to 25,000 clones; approximately 65% of them were counted only once. The ten largest clones take up over 0.95% of the sample.

V lost 2 bases and J lost 1 base, and the count of bases not matched to a germline gene is 10. The germline V gene encodes CDR1 LGHNA and CDR2 YSLEER. Including cysteine and phenylalanine, the CDR3 has 19 amino acids. Of the read, only the CDR3 DNA is kept; its 57 bases are in frame from base 1. The paper as a whole reports these results and caveats: Patients starting nivolumab less than 1 year after ASCT had lower diversity and were excluded from later analyses to avoid confounding by immune reconstitution. By C4D1, a significant rise was seen in CD4+ TCR diversity but not in CD8+ TCR diversity (p=0.0027 vs p=0.16), and the rise was most apparent among complete responders (p=0.02). Baseline diversity similar to that of newly diagnosed patients was observed in trial patients achieving complete response, whereas significantly lower diversity was observed in partial responders and progressors. Only a single clinical trial cohort was studied, and what caused the repertoire differences, possibly disease activity or prior therapy, remained undefined. Baseline TCR diversity was reported as lower in newly diagnosed patients than in healthy donors, and lower still in relapsed/refractory patients.

In the case of this clone: What this receptor recognizes is not known. No base quality values were provided; no much bigger clone lies one nucleotide off.

The meaning of the sample's time point label: cycle 4 day 1 (C4D1), after less than 7 weeks of nivolumab. Relapse after autologous stem cell transplantation had occurred in all trial patients, and cohorts A, B and C were distinguished by prior brentuximab vedotin exposure. A Miltenyi CD4+ T cell isolation kit was used for magnetic negative selection to purify CD4+ T cells from thawed PBMCs. A total of around 59 patients with relapsed/refractory classical Hodgkin lymphoma made up the trial cohort, and each patient's best overall response was complete response, partial response or progressive disease. Single-agent nivolumab was administered to trial patients in the multi-cohort phase II CheckMate 205 trial. An independent review committee assessed best overall response by applying the 2007 International Working Group response criteria. Trial PBMCs were collected immediately before nivolumab initiation (C1D1) and during therapy at cycle 2 day 1 and cycle 4 day 1. After peripheral blood was drawn into 8 mL Vacutainer Cell Preparation Tubes, PBMCs were isolated by centrifugation and then cryopreserved. Purified CD4+ and CD8+ fractions were generated only in cases for which an additional PBMC sample was available. Magnetically labelled cells were removed on LS columns in a quadroMACS separator, and the flow-through was retained as the purified fraction.

The chain is made from TRBV4-3 and TRBJ2-5; TRBD2 matches 13 bases in the middle. The source was CD4+ T cells from blood, collected before the fourth cycle of nivolumab. The sequence was obtained from a human donor with classical Hodgkin lymphoma. CDR3 loop: CASSQRKFWTSGGQETQYF. The nucleotide sequence reads TGCGCCAGCAGCCAAAGAAAGTTTTGGACTAGCGGGGGCCAAGAGACCCAGTACTTC.